Given below is one T cell receptor beta chain in context. This clone was picked up one time. It has no known antigen specificity. No much larger clonotype is one base removed from it; base qualities were not supplied. This record comes from a study of OX40 agonist ivuxolimab in advanced cancers. About the study as a whole: Ivuxolimab was an agonistic, fully human IgG2 monoclonal antibody directed against OX40 (CD134), a costimulatory receptor. Intravenous ivuxolimab was administered to patients every 2 weeks at six dose levels: 0.01, 0.1, 0.3, 1.5, 3 and 10 mg/kg. Of the approximately 54 patients in dose escalation, around 20 had hepatocellular carcinoma, some 15 had melanoma, 9 had renal cell carcinoma and 9 had head and neck cancer. In the dose-escalation cohort, 82.7% of patients were male, and the mean age was roughly 60 years, with a range of roughly 23 to 85. Patients were allowed to have had prior anti-PD-1, anti-PD-L1 or anti-CTLA-4 therapy, and 40% of the dose-escalation patients had been treated with checkpoint inhibitors. Partial responses were achieved by three dose-escalation patients, of whom one had hepatocellular carcinoma and two had cutaneous melanoma. The point of sequencing TCRbeta in the periphery was to test whether ivuxolimab changed TCR sequence diversity and drove clonal T-cell expansion. The paper reports the monotherapy dose-escalation portion (N of about 47 patients) of the phase I ivuxolimab trial.

V is trimmed back by 5 bases and J by 1 base, and the junction contains 0 bases that no gene match accounts for. The germline V gene (reference sequence) sets CDR1 to GTSNPN and CDR2 to SVGIG. Including cysteine and phenylalanine, the CDR3 has 14 amino acids. Here the CDR3 DNA is all that survives: 42 bases in frame from base 1. Patients with a history of autoimmune disease or receiving systemic immunosuppression were excluded from the trial. Peripheral blood for TCR sequencing was collected from all dose cohorts at baseline, on cycle 4 day 1, and on cycle 7 day 1. The samples were taken from a phase I, first-in-human, multicenter, open-label dose-escalation trial of ivuxolimab. Adults with locally advanced or metastatic melanoma, renal cell, hepatocellular, or head and neck squamous cell carcinoma were enrolled in the trial. Before TCR sequencing, CD4+ and CD8+ T cells were separately sorted from peripheral blood.

Summary of the overall study and its limitations: Low levels of normalized T-cell clonal expansion were also seen in some patients who did not respond. In the 0.1-3.0 mg/kg groups, partial responders were among the patients with the lowest normalized peripheral clonal expansion, particularly in CD8+ T cells. After ivuxolimab, expanded clones were on average more numerous among CD8+ T cells than among CD4+ T cells. Antigen specificity was not determined for the clonally expanded peripheral T cells. Clonal expansion of both CD4+ and CD8+ blood T cells was observed from baseline to week 6 at doses 0.1 to 3.0 mg/kg.

Genomic DNA was extracted from sorted cells for sequencing of the TCRbeta CDR3 region. TCRbeta CDR3 regions were sequenced using the immunoSEQ Assay. The table comes from immuneACCESS by way of TCRdb, which keeps in-frame sequences with V and J called. Part of the clones is missing from these tables; in studies checked, under half for an unresolved V gene and the rest for unknown reasons. The sample table contains 35,000 to 50,000 clones; only one count was recorded for more than 70% of them. Approximately 1% of the sample goes to the ten largest clones. The chain was built from TRBV30 and TRBJ2-3, with 13 junctional bases fitting TRBD2. The origin of this receptor is an adult with an advanced solid tumor such as melanoma, head and neck, liver or kidney cancer. The specimen was CD4+ or CD8+ T cells sorted from blood, collected in a trial of the OX40 agonist ivuxolimab. CDR3 sequence: CAWGLAGGTDTQYF. DNA sequence: TGTGCCTGGGGACTAGCGGGAGGCACAGATACGCAGTATTTT.